A selection of T cell receptor beta chains follows, all from one sample in a study of blood T cell repertoires in COVID-19. Sequencing was performed with immunoSEQ multiplex PCR; in TCRdb, only in-frame clones are kept and a portion is missing. The sample gives some 170,000 clones, approximately 90% of which show up once; 1.5% to 2% is in the top ten. Sequencing was carried out using peripheral blood. Receptors were obtained from a woman in her forties or fifties with acute or convalescent COVID-19. Both conserved end residues are part of each CDR3. A D gene is named only where the DNA matches it firmly. A clone size is listed for some rows: how often the clone was seen (once, few, many), or a class if it is expanded.

d_call	v_call	j_call	clone_size	cdr3_nt	cdr3_aa
TRBD1	TRBV4-3	TRBJ2-7	.	TGCGCCAGCAGCCAAGATCAGGGACAGTCCTACGAGCAGTACTTC	CASSQDQGQSYEQYF
TRBD2	TRBV2	TRBJ2-3	.	TGTGCCAGCAGTGAGCACGGGACTAGCGGTCTGTATTTT	CASSEHGTSGLYF
TRBD1	TRBV7-2	TRBJ1-1	.	TGTGCCAGCAGCACACAGGGGTTGAACACTGAAGCTTTCTTT	CASSTQGLNTEAFF
.	TRBV7-9	TRBJ2-7	.	TGTGCCAGCAGCCCAGGTTTCTACGAGCAGTACTTC	CASSPGFYEQYF
TRBD1	TRBV5-4	TRBJ1-5	.	TGTGCCAGCAGCTTAGGGACAGGGAGTCAGCCCCAGCATTTT	CASSLGTGSQPQHF
.	TRBV6-2/TRBV6-3	TRBJ2-6	.	TGTGCCAGCAGTTACGTAACAGGGAGAGAAGGGTCTGGGGCCAACGTCCTGACTTTC	CASSYVTGREGSGANVLTF
TRBD2	TRBV29-1	TRBJ2-1	once	TGCAGCGTTGGATTAGTAGCGGGAGACCCCAAAAATGAGCAGTTCTTC	CSVGLVAGDPKNEQFF
.	TRBV11-2	TRBJ1-1	.	TGTGCCAGCGAAGCGTACGTTGGCGACACTGAAGCTTTCTTT	CASEAYVGDTEAFF
.	TRBV6-5	TRBJ2-7	few	TGTGCCATTTCGGGACTCCCTACCTACGAGCAGTACTTC	CAISGLPTYEQYF
TRBD2	TRBV2	TRBJ2-3	.	TGTGCCAGCAGTCCGACTAGCGGATCCACAGATACGCAGTATTTT	CASSPTSGSTDTQYF
.	TRBV29-1	TRBJ1-1	.	TGCAGCGTTGTCGGAGGAGGGGAGGAGGGAGCTTTCTTT	CSVVGGGEEGAFF
.	TRBV5-6	TRBJ1-2	.	TGTGCCAGCAGCTTGCTACAGGGAACCTATGGCTACACCTTC	CASSLLQGTYGYTF
.	TRBV6-2/TRBV6-3	TRBJ2-7	.	TGTGCCAGCAGTTACTCGATCAGACAGGCTACCTACGAGCAGTACTTC	CASSYSIRQATYEQYF
TRBD1	TRBV2	TRBJ2-7	.	TGTGCCAGCAGCTTGACAGGGGGATCCGAGCAGTACTTC	CASSLTGGSEQYF
.	TRBV12-3/TRBV12-4	TRBJ1-1	once	TGTGCCAGCAGTTTAGAGGGTCTTAAGGGGATCTTT	CASSLEGLKGIF
.	TRBV3-1/TRBV3-2	TRBJ1-6	.	TGTGCCAGCAGCCAAGACAGCTATAATTCACCCCTCCACTTT	CASSQDSYNSPLHF
.	TRBV11-3	TRBJ2-7	.	TGTGCCAGCAGCATGACTGCCGTCGAGGAGCAGTACTTC	CASSMTAVEEQYF
TRBD1	TRBV5-1	TRBJ1-2	.	TGCGCCAGCAGCTCCATCAGGCAGGGGGTCGACTATGGCTACACCTTC	CASSSIRQGVDYGYTF
.	TRBV21-1	TRBJ1-1	.	TGTGCCAGCAGCAAAGGAGGGGGCTACCTTACCGCTTTCTTT	CASSKGGGYLTAFF
.	TRBV7-6	TRBJ2-3	.	TGTGCCAGCAGCTTGGGGCGGGACAGTGGATTTGTAGGTACAGATACGCAGTATTTT	CASSLGRDSGFVGTDTQYF
.	TRBV6-6	TRBJ1-4	.	TGTGCCAGCAGTTACTCGGGACAAACTAATGAAAAACTGTTTTTT	CASSYSGQTNEKLFF
.	TRBV9	TRBJ2-5	.	TGTGCCAGCAGCGTAGTTGACGGAGGAGGGGAGACCCAGTACTTC	CASSVVDGGGETQYF
.	TRBV3-1/TRBV3-2	TRBJ1-1	.	TGTGCCAGCAGCCAAGGTTTTTTCGGGGGGGACACTGAAGCTTTCTTT	CASSQGFFGGDTEAFF
.	TRBV4-2	TRBJ1-5	.	TGTGCCAGCAGCCAAGCCCCAGGGAATAGCAATCAGCCCCAGCATTTT	CASSQAPGNSNQPQHF
TRBD1	TRBV5-1	TRBJ1-1	.	TGCGCCAGCAGCATTACCGGGACAGGGGGCACTGAAGCTTTCTTT	CASSITGTGGTEAFF
.	TRBV5-4	TRBJ1-1	.	TGTGCCAGCAGCTTGGAGGAGGGTGAAGCTTTCTTT	CASSLEEGEAFF
TRBD1	TRBV27	TRBJ1-1	few	TGTGCCAGCAGTCGCAGGGGGCTAAACACTGAAGCTTTCTTT	CASSRRGLNTEAFF
.	TRBV30	TRBJ1-2	.	TGTGCCTGGAGTGCCCTTAGGGCGGGCTATGGCTACACCTTC	CAWSALRAGYGYTF
.	TRBV2	TRBJ1-2	.	TGTGCCAGCAGGGAAGACAAATTTTTGTATGGCTACACCTTC	CASREDKFLYGYTF
.	TRBV19	TRBJ2-1	.	TGTGCCACCTCTCCAGGTGCGGGAAACAATGAGCAGTTCTTC	CATSPGAGNNEQFF
TRBD1	TRBV12-3/TRBV12-4	TRBJ1-2	.	TGTGCCAGCAGCCCAGACAGGGGGCGAGGCTACACCTTC	CASSPDRGRGYTF
.	TRBV5-1	TRBJ2-5	once	TGCGCCAGCAGCCCCTTCGGGGGCCAAGAGACCCAGTACTTC	CASSPFGGQETQYF
TRBD2	TRBV7-8	TRBJ2-7	once	TGTGCCAGCAGCCCCGGGACTAGTGGCTACGAGCAGTACTTC	CASSPGTSGYEQYF
.	TRBV5-1	TRBJ1-4	.	TGCGCCAGCAGCCCATCGACGGGGGATGAAAAACTGTTTTTT	CASSPSTGDEKLFF
.	TRBV12-5	TRBJ2-2	once	TGTGCTAGTGGTTTGGGGACAGTCACCGGGGAGCTGTTTTTT	CASGLGTVTGELFF
.	TRBV3-1/TRBV3-2	TRBJ1-4	.	TGTGCCAGCAGCACATTTGGGGGCCGTGAAAAACTGTTTTTT	CASSTFGGREKLFF